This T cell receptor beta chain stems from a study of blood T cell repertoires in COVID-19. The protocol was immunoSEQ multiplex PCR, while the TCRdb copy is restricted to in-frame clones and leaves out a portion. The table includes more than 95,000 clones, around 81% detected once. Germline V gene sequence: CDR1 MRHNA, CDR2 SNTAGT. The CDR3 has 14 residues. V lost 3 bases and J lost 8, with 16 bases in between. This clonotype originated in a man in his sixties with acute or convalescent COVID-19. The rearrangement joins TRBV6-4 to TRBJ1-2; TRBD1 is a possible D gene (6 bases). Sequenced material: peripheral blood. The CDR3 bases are TGTGCCAGCAGTGAAGTTGCAGGGGATGACGGCTACACCTTC. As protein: CASSEVAGDDGYTF.